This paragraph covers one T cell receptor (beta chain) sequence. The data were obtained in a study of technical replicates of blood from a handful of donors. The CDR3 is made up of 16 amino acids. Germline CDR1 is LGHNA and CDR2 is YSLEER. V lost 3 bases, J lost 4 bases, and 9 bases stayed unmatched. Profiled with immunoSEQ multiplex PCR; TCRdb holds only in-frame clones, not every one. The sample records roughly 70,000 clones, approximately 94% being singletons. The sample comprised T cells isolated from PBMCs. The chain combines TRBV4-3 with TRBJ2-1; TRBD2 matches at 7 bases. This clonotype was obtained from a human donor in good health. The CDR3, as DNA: TGCGCCAGCAGCCACCCTAGCGGTGAAGGTTACAATGAGCAGTTCTTC. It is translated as CASSHPSGEGYNEQFF.